The 11 T cell receptor beta chains reported below all come from one sample, sequenced in a study of beta chain features in type 1 diabetes. Reverse transcribing all isolated RNA meant expressed TCRB transcripts were sequenced. Profiled with immunoSEQ multiplex PCR; TCRdb holds only in-frame clones, not every one. The repertoire holds about 150,000 clones, with over 9.5% as singletons. The sequencing sample was made of naive CD4+ T cells from blood. All receptors come from a man aged 18 to 35 in good health.

This clone has just a few counts. The chain is built from TRBV5-1 and TRBJ2-7; TRBD1 might be the D (6 bases). Per the germline V gene, CDR1 is SGHRS and CDR2 is YFSETQ. The CDR3 consists of 15 residues. V was cut by 0 bases and J by 1 base, with 11 bases left in between. CDR3 amino acids: CASSLAAQGSYEQYF. CDR3 coding DNA: TGCGCCAGCAGCTTGGCGGCTCAGGGGTCCTACGAGCAGTACTTC.

This clone was observed a handful of times. The chain is built from TRBV28 and TRBJ2-2; D is possibly TRBD1 (6 bases). V lost 4 bases and J 2 bases, leaving 8 bases between the germline ends. The CDR3 extends over 14 amino acids. From germline, CDR1 is MDHEN and CDR2 SYDVKM. CDR3 in amino acids: CASSSQGNTGELFF. The CDR3 coding sequence is TGTGCCAGCAGTTCACAGGGAAACACCGGGGAGCTGTTTTTT.

This clone was seen a handful of times. The chain has TRBV11-2 and TRBJ2-7; weak D call: TRBD2 (6 bases). V shed 5 bases and J shed 2 bases, with 13 bases lying between them. This CDR3 has 14 residues. Germline V gene sequence: CDR1 SGHAT, CDR2 FQNNGV. CDR3 in amino acids: CASSRETGTYEQYF. Written as DNA, the CDR3 is TGTGCCAGCAGCCGGGAGACGGGAACCTACGAGCAGTACTTC.

V gene TRBV21-1 combines with J gene TRBJ2-3; the table's D call, TRBD1, has no DNA check behind it. TRBV21-1 represents a pseudogene. The CDR3 consists of 13 residues. Here the CDR3 DNA reads TGTGCCAGCAGCAAAGCAAGGGACAGTGGAGAGTATTTT. Translation gives CASSKARDSGEYF.

V and J are TRBV6-1 and TRBJ2-3; TRBD2 agrees at 11 bases. Trimming removed 6 bases from V and 4 bases from J; junction bases left unmatched: 6. CDR3 size: 15 residues. Germline V lookup: CDR1 MNHNS, CDR2 SASEGT. The CDR3 sequence: CASRETSGVADTQYF. The CDR3 DNA follows: TGTGCCAGCAGGGAGACTAGCGGGGTGGCAGATACGCAGTATTTT.

V and J are TRBV11-3 and TRBJ2-1, with 7 bases fitting TRBD1. This CDR3 is built from 13 residues. The trim removed 4 bases at V and 8 bases at J, leaving 5 bases unmatched. CDR1 and CDR2 from the germline V gene are SGHNT and YENEEA. The CDR3 region has the DNA TGTGCCAGCAGCTGGACAGGATGGGATGAGCAGTTCTTC. Amino acids: CASSWTGWDEQFF.

The genes are TRBV7-2 and TRBJ2-7; TRBD2 aligns across 8 bases. V was pared by 6 bases and J by 2 bases, with 9 bases of the junction left unmatched. This CDR3 has 15 residues. The germline CDR1 and CDR2 sequences are SGHTA and FQGNSA. The chain's CDR3 is CASSQAGGAPYEQYF. The CDR3 DNA sequence: TGTGCCAGCAGTCAGGCCGGGGGGGCCCCCTACGAGCAGTACTTC.

This clone was seen a handful of times. The chain employs TRBV18 and TRBJ2-3; 9 nucleotides agree with TRBD2. The CDR3 spans 15 residues. Looked up from germline, CDR1 is KGHSH and CDR2 is LQKENI. The V and J ends lost 0 bases and 6 bases, in that order; junction bases with no gene match: 4. The CDR3 spells CASSPPAGGPDTQYF. CDR3 nucleotide sequence: TGTGCCAGCTCACCACCCGCGGGGGGGCCGGATACGCAGTATTTT.

This clone was counted at least ten times. V and J are TRBV7-9 and TRBJ2-7, with D perhaps TRBD2 (5 bases). CDR3 length equals 15 residues. Trimming stripped 6 bases from V and 1 base from J, with 16 bases between. Looked up from germline, CDR1 is SEHNR and CDR2 is FQNEAQ (reference sequence). CDR3 in DNA: TGTGCCAGCAGAGGAGGAGGAGCGGATTCCTACGAGCAGTACTTC. Amino acid sequence: CASRGGGADSYEQYF.

This chain uses TRBV4-3 with TRBJ1-3; weak D call: TRBD1 (5 bases). V was pared by 0 bases and J by 0 bases, with 24 bases between. Germline CDR1 LGHNA, CDR2 YSLEER. The CDR3 totals 21 residues. In DNA, the CDR3 is TGCGCCAGCAGCCAAGACACACCCGGGGGGATCGGACCGTCCTCTGGAAACACCATATATTTT. It specifies CASSQDTPGGIGPSSGNTIYF.

This clone has just a few counts. Here the CDR3 reads CASSYSSSTGNTIYF. In nucleotides, the CDR3 is TGTGCCAGCAGTTACTCTTCGAGTACTGGAAACACCATATATTTT. The chain is built from TRBV6-5 and TRBJ1-3; D is unresolved. Germline assignment: CDR1 MNHEY and CDR2 SVGAGI. V lost 0 bases to trimming and J lost 2 bases, with 8 bases between them. This CDR3 spans 15 amino acids.